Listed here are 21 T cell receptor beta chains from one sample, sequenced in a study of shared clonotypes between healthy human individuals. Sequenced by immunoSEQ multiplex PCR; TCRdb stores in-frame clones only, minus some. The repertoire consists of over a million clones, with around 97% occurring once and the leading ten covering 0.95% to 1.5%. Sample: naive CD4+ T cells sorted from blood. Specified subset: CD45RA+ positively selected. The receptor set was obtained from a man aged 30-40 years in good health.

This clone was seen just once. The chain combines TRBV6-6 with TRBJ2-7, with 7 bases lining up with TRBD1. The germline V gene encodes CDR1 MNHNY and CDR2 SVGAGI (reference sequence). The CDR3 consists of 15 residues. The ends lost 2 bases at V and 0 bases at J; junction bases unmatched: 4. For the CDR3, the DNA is TGTGCCAGCAGTTACAACAGGGGCCTCTCCTACGAGCAGTACTTC. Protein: CASSYNRGLSYEQYF.

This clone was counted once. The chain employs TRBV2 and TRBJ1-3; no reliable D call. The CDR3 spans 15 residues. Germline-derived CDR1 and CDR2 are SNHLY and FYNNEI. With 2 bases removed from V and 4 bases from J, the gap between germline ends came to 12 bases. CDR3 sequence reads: CASSENSVQGNTIYF. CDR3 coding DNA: TGTGCCAGCAGTGAAAACAGCGTACAGGGAAACACCATATATTTT.

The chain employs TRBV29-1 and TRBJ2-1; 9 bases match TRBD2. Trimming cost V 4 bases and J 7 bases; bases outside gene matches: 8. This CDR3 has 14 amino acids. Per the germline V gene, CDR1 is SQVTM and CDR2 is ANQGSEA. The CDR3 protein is CSVAVAGVGNEQFF. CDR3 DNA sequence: TGCAGCGTTGCGGTAGCGGGGGTTGGGAATGAGCAGTTCTTC.

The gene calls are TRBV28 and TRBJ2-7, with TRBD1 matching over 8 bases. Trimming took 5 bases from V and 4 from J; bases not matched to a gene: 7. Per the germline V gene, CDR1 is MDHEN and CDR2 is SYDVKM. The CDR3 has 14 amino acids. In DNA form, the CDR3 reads TGTGCCAGCAGTCTAAGGACAGGGATTTACGAGCAGTACTTC. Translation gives CASSLRTGIYEQYF.

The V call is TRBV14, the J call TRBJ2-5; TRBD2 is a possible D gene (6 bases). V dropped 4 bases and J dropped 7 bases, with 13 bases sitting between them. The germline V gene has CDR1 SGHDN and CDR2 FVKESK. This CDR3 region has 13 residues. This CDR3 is CASSPGPAGTQYF. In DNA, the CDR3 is TGTGCCAGCAGCCCGGGCCCAGCGGGGACCCAGTACTTC.

In DNA form, the CDR3 reads TGTGCCAGCAGCGCCCAGAACTCCTACGAGCAGTACTTC. Its translation: CASSAQNSYEQYF. The V call is TRBV7-9, the J call TRBJ2-7; D uncertain. Germline V gene sequence: CDR1 SEHNR, CDR2 FQNEAQ (reference sequence). V dropped 5 bases and J dropped 0 bases, with 8 bases sitting between them. This CDR3 spans 13 amino acids.

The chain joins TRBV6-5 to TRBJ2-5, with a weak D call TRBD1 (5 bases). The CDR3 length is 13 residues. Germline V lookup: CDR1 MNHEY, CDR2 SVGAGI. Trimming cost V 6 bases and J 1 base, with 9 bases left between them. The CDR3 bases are TGTGCCAGCAGACGGACATTCCAAGAGACCCAGTACTTC. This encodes CASRRTFQETQYF.

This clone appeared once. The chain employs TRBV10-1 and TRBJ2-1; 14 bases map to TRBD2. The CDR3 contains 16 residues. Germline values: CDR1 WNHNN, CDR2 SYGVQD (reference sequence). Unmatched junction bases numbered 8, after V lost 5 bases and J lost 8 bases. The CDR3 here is CASSPRPGLAGDEQFF. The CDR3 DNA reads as TGCGCCAGCAGTCCCCGACCGGGACTAGCGGGAGATGAGCAGTTCTTC.

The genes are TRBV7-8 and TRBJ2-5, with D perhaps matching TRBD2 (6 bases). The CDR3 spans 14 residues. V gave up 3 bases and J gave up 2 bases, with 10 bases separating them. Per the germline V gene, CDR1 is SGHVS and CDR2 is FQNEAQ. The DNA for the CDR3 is TGTGCCAGCAGCTTCTCTCTAGCGCAAGAGACCCAGTACTTC. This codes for CASSFSLAQETQYF.

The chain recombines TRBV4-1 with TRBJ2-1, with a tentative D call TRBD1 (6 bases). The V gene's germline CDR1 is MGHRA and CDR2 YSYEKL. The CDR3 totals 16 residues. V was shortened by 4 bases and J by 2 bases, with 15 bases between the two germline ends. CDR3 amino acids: CASSLGWTVAYNEQFF. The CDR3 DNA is TGCGCCAGCAGCCTGGGTTGGACAGTGGCCTACAATGAGCAGTTCTTC.

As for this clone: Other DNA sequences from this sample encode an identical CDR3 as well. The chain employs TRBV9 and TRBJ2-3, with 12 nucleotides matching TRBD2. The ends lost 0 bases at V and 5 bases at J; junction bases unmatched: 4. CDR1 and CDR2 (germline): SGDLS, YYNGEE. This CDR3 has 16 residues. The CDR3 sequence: CASSVGLAGVEDTQYF. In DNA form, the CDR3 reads TGTGCCAGCAGCGTAGGACTAGCGGGAGTCGAAGATACGCAGTATTTT.

CDR3 nucleotide sequence: TGTGCCAGCAGCTTAGTGGGGAGGGATGAGCAGTTCTTC. Translating it yields CASSLVGRDEQFF. The chain links TRBV11-2 to TRBJ2-1, with 7 bases matching TRBD2. Germline V gives CDR1 SGHAT, CDR2 FQNNGV. This CDR3 comprises 13 residues. The J segment lost 8 bases and the V segment lost 1 base, leaving 2 bases of the junction unmatched.

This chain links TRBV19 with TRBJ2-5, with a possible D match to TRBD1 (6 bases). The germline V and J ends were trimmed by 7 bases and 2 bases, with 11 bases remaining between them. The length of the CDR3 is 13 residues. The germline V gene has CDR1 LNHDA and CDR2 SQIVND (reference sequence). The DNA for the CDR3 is TGTGCCAGTAAAAGAAGGGGGCAAGAGACCCAGTACTTC. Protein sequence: CASKRRGQETQYF.

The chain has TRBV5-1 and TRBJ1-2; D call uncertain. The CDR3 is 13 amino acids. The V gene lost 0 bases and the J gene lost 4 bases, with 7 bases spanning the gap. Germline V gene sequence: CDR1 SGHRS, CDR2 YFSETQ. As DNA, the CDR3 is TGCGCCAGCAGCTTGGTTTCAGTCTATGGCTACACCTTC. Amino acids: CASSLVSVYGYTF.

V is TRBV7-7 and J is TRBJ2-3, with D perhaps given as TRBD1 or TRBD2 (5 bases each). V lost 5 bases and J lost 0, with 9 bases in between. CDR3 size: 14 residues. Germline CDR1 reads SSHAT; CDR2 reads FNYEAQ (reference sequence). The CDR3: CASSRGPSTDTQYF. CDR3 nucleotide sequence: TGTGCCAGCAGCAGGGGACCAAGCACAGATACGCAGTATTTT.

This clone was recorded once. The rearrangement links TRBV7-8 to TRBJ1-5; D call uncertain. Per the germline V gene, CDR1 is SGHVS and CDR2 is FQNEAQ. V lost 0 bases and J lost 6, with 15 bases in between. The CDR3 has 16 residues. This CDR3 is CASSLARIPSSQPQHF. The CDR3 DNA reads TGTGCCAGCAGCTTAGCGCGTATACCCTCGAGTCAGCCCCAGCATTTT.

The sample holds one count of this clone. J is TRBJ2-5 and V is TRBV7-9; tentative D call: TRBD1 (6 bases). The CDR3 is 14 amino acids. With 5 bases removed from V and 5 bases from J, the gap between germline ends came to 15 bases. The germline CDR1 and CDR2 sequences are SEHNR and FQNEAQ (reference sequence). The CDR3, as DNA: TGTGCCAGCAGCCTTGAACAGGGCCGGGAGACCCAGTACTTC. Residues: CASSLEQGRETQYF.

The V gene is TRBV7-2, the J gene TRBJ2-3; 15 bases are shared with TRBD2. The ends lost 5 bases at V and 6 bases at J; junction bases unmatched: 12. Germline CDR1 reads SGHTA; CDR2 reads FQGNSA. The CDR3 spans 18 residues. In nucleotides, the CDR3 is TGTGCCAGCAGCCTCCGGACTAGCGGGAGGGCGGGTATGGATACGCAGTATTTT. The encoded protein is CASSLRTSGRAGMDTQYF.

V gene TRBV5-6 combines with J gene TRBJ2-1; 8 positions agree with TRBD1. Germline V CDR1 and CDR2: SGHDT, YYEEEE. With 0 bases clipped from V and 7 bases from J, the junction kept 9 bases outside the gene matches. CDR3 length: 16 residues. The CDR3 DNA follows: TGTGCCAGCAGCTTGGGTTTGGGACAGGAGATTAATGAGCAGTTCTTC. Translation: CASSLGLGQEINEQFF. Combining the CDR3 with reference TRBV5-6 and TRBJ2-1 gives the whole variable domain DAGVTQSPTHLIKTRGQQVTLRCSPKSGHDTVSWYQQALGQGPQFIFQYYEEEERQRGNFPDRFSGHQFPNYSSELNVNALLLGDSALYLCASSLGLGQEINEQFFGPGTRLTVL.

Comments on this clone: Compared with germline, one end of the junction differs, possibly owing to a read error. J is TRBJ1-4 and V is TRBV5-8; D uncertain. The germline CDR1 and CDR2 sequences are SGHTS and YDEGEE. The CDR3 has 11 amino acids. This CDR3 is CASSFGRVGIF. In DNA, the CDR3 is TGTGCCAGCAGCTTTGGTCGAGTGGGAATTTTT.

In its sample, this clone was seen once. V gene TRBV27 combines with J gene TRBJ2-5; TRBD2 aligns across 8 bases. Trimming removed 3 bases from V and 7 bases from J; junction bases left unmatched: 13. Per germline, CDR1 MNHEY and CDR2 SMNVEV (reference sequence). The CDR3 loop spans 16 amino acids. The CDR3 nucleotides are TGTGCCAGCAGTTTCGGCCTCGGTAGCGGGATTGGGACCCAGTACTTC. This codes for CASSFGLGSGIGTQYF.